The sequence of this T cell receptor (beta chain) was determined in a study of T cell repertoires in cytomegalovirus infection. For the study at large: CMV epitopes that were recently identified and HLA-C-restricted were used alongside well-studied HLA-B-restricted ones. Public TCR beta signatures indicated both CMV infection and matching HLA type. General study results and limits: Using cumulative public TCR beta family frequency, the authors identified those who carried CMV together with the relevant HLA.

V was pared by 10 bases and J by 1 base, with 11 bases between. The CDR3 is 12 residues long. CDR1 is WSHSY and CDR2 is SAAADI in the germline V gene. TCRdb re-derived calls from the reads in MiXCR, one entry per CDR3 protein. The sample includes approximately 990,000 distinct CDR3 sequences, about 33% of them seen just once. For this clonotype: Antigen: not known.

The receptor was derived from a human donor in good health (CMV status not recorded). Some clones in this sample may be carry-over from other donors' samples. The genes are TRBV10-2 and TRBJ2-7; weak D call: TRBD1 (5 bases). The material was cultured CD8+ T cells from PBMCs, obtained from culture after CMV antigen stimulation. CDR3 protein: CATATVSYEQYF. The CDR3 DNA reads as TGCGCCACTGCGACAGTTTCCTACGAGCAGTACTTC.